A selection of T cell receptor beta chains follows, all from one sample in a study of T-cell reconstitution after alpha-beta-depleted transplantation in children. TCRdb ran MiXCR on the PCR reads and lists one entry per CDR3 protein. The repertoire holds about 310,000 distinct CDR3 sequences, 23% seen once, with 10% to 11% in the top ten. The sequencing here drew on PBMCs, mostly from graft donor cells, taken 180 days after TCRalphabeta/CD19-depleted stem cell transplant. Source of these receptors: a male patient under 18 who had a stem cell transplant for acute lymphoblastic leukemia, so the T cells may come from the graft donor. Each CDR3 is given with its conserved first and last residue. D genes are given only for firm matches. Clone size, where shown, is once, few, many, or a class for clones that have expanded.

>NA|TRBJ1-2|TRBV7-9|NA
CASIGGHWDYGYTF
TGTGCCAGCATCGGGGGACACTGGGACTATGGCTACACCTTC
>NA|TRBJ2-7|TRBV11-2|NA
CASGIAFGVVEIYEQYF
TGTGCCAGCGGGATAGCGTTCGGGGTAGTAGAGATCTACGAGCAGTACTTC
>NA|TRBJ2-5|TRBV3-1|NA
CASSQGPRLELEATQYF
TGTGCCAGCAGCCAAGGCCCGCGGCTGGAGCTGGAAGCGACCCAGTACTTC
>TRBD1|TRBJ2-3|TRBV20-1|NA
CSASRDRGPDTQYF
TGCAGTGCTAGCCGGGACAGGGGGCCGGATACGCAGTATTTT
>NA|TRBJ2-5|TRBV12-3/TRBV12-4|many
CASLGAYQETQYF
TGTGCCAGCCTAGGGGCGTACCAAGAGACCCAGTACTTC
>TRBD2|TRBJ2-5|TRBV20-1|NA
CSARLGTSGRVGETQYF
TGCAGTGCTCGACTCGGGACTAGCGGGAGAGTAGGAGAGACCCAGTACTTC
>NA|TRBJ2-7|TRBV28|few
CASSGSTEPLVVYEQYF
TGTGCCAGCAGTGGGAGTACAGAACCATTGGTGGTCTACGAGCAGTACTTC
>NA|TRBJ2-7|TRBV5-1|NA
CASSPEIRAFTYEQYF
TGCGCCAGCAGCCCCGAGATCAGGGCCTTTACCTACGAGCAGTACTTC
>NA|TRBJ2-7|TRBV5-5|once
CASGTNFHEQYF
TGTGCCAGCGGCACGAACTTCCACGAGCAGTACTTC
>NA|TRBJ2-3|TRBV6-5|NA
CASSYGPAEPGGTDTQYF
TGTGCCAGCAGTTACGGGCCAGCGGAACCAGGGGGCACAGATACGCAGTATTTT
>TRBD1|TRBJ1-2|TRBV5-1|many
CASSLEGTGIIYGYTF
TGCGCCAGCAGCTTGGAGGGGACAGGGATCATCTATGGCTACACCTTC
>NA|TRBJ2-7|TRBV6-5|NA
CASSYGPEIYEQYF
TGTGCCAGCAGTTACGGGCCCGAGATTTACGAGCAGTACTTC
>NA|TRBJ2-7|TRBV11-1|many
CASSLGATYEQYF
TGTGCCAGCAGCTTAGGGGCGACCTACGAGCAGTACTTC
>NA|TRBJ1-2|TRBV2|NA
CASSTTAYGYTF
TGTGCCAGCAGTACGACAGCGTATGGCTACACCTTC
>NA|TRBJ2-6|TRBV13|few
CASSLVWQGPNSGANVLTF
TGTGCCAGCAGCTTAGTGTGGCAGGGGCCAAACTCTGGGGCCAACGTCCTGACTTTC
>NA|TRBJ2-7|TRBV7-9|many
CASSSYEQYF
TGTGCCAGCAGCTCCTACGAGCAGTACTTC
>NA|TRBJ1-6|TRBV20-1|few
CSAPRRNNSPLHF
TGCAGTGCCCCACGACGGAATAATTCACCCCTCCACTTT
>NA|TRBJ1-1|TRBV5-1|many
CASNPRGSSEAFF
TGCGCCAGCAACCCCAGGGGTTCGTCTGAAGCTTTCTTT
>TRBD1|TRBJ2-3|TRBV7-9|few
CASSPRTGLLRTDTQYF
TGTGCCAGCAGCCCACGGACAGGTCTTCTGCGCACAGATACGCAGTATTTT
>TRBD1|TRBJ2-1|TRBV25-1|NA
CASNRGDREQFF
TGTGCCAGCAACAGGGGAGATCGTGAGCAGTTCTTC
>NA|TRBJ2-7|TRBV29-1|NA
CSVVRDSYEQYF
TGCAGCGTTGTCAGGGACTCCTACGAGCAGTACTTC
>TRBD1|TRBJ1-5|TRBV20-1|few
CSATRQGRQPQHF
TGCAGTGCTACCAGACAGGGCAGGCAGCCCCAGCATTTT
>NA|TRBJ1-1|TRBV29-1|few
CSVAPLAEAFF
TGCAGCGTGGCCCCCCTAGCTGAAGCTTTCTTT
>NA|TRBJ1-1|TRBV6-2/TRBV6-3|few
CASLQGLGEAFF
TGTGCCAGCCTTCAGGGTTTGGGTGAAGCTTTCTTT
>TRBD2|TRBJ2-1|TRBV3-1|few
CASSQAASGLIYEQFF
TGTGCCAGCAGCCAAGCGGCTAGCGGACTTATTTATGAGCAGTTCTTC
>TRBD2|TRBJ2-5|TRBV5-6|many
CASSFLAGQETQYF
TGTGCCAGCAGCTTCCTAGCGGGGCAAGAGACCCAGTACTTC
>NA|TRBJ2-7|TRBV21-1|NA
CASSNYKMRYEQYF
TGTGCCAGCAGCAATTATAAGATGCGCTACGAGCAGTACTTC
>NA|TRBJ1-2|TRBV9|NA
CASSVDEDGYTF
TGTGCCAGCAGCGTAGACGAGGATGGCTACACCTTC
>NA|TRBJ2-3|TRBV4-1|NA
CASSQDGVFRDTQYF
TGCGCCAGCAGCCAAGATGGGGTTTTTCGGGATACGCAGTATTTT
>TRBD2|TRBJ2-5|TRBV9|NA
CASSIRRTSTRETQYF
TGTGCCAGCAGTATAAGGAGGACTAGCACACGAGAGACCCAGTACTTC
>TRBD1|TRBJ1-2|TRBV20-1|few
CSARGQGVRYTF
TGCAGTGCTAGAGGACAGGGTGTGCGCTACACCTTC
>NA|TRBJ2-7|TRBV4-1|few
CASSQPGEEVTMKYF
TGCGCCAGCAGCCAACCCGGGGAAGAGGTTACGATGAAGTACTTC
>NA|TRBJ1-1|TRBV12-3/TRBV12-4|NA
CASSLTLWRNTEAFF
TGTGCCAGCAGTTTAACACTTTGGAGGAACACTGAAGCTTTCTTT
>NA|TRBJ2-5|TRBV24-1|NA
CATSDWRFTKGETQYF
TGTGCCACCAGTGATTGGCGGTTCACCAAAGGGGAGACCCAGTACTTC
>NA|TRBJ2-2|TRBV7-3|NA
CASSSGGLDGELFF
TGTGCCAGCAGCTCCGGGGGGCTCGACGGGGAGCTGTTTTTT
>NA|TRBJ1-1|TRBV5-1|NA
CASKTGTEAFF
TGCGCCAGCAAGACAGGCACTGAAGCTTTCTTT
>TRBD1|TRBJ2-5|TRBV3-1|few
CASSQDLDRSEQETQYF
TGTGCCAGCAGCCAAGATTTGGACAGGTCGGAACAAGAGACCCAGTACTTC
>NA|TRBJ2-3|TRBV12-3/TRBV12-4|many
CASSLAASRTDTQYF
TGTGCCAGCAGTTTAGCGGCATCTCGCACAGATACGCAGTATTTT
>NA|TRBJ2-7|TRBV15|many
CATSRTRMGYEQYF
TGTGCCACCAGCAGAACTAGGATGGGCTACGAGCAGTACTTC
>TRBD2|TRBJ2-7|TRBV5-1|many
CASSSLAGALTYEQYF
TGCGCCAGCAGTTCCTTAGCGGGAGCGTTGACCTACGAGCAGTACTTC
>NA|TRBJ2-3|TRBV2|NA
CASIGPPRSEGPDTQYF
TGTGCCAGCATTGGCCCCCCCCGGAGTGAGGGCCCAGATACGCAGTATTTT
>NA|TRBJ1-3|TRBV29-1|many
CSVIQDHSGNTIYF
TGCAGCGTGATACAGGATCACTCTGGAAACACCATATATTTT
>NA|TRBJ2-7|TRBV29-1|many
CSVVQGSFYEQYF
TGCAGCGTTGTCCAGGGCTCATTCTACGAGCAGTACTTC
>NA|TRBJ2-7|TRBV4-1|few
CASSEDRESGYEQYF
TGCGCCAGCAGCGAAGACCGGGAGTCAGGCTACGAGCAGTACTTC